The clone carrying this T cell receptor beta chain has more than one count but fewer than ten. This entry comes from a study of blood T cell repertoires in COVID-19. CDR3 length: 16 amino acids. Germline V lookup: CDR1 PRHDT, CDR2 FYEKMQ (reference sequence). With V trimmed by 5 bases and J by 7 bases, 13 bases remained unmatched. Using immunoSEQ multiplex PCR, the repertoire was profiled, and TCRdb retains in-frame clones only, with some absent. Here the sample spans about 100,000 clones, 69% being singletons. This receptor was obtained from a man older than 75 with acute or convalescent COVID-19. The chain is built from TRBV13 and TRBJ2-1, with 8 bases aligning to TRBD1. Sequences were obtained from peripheral blood. The CDR3 bases are TGTGCCAGCAGCCCTAGACAGGGGAGAAGTGGAAATGAGCAGTTCTTC. Residues: CASSPRQGRSGNEQFF.